These T cell receptor beta chains were read from a single sample in a study of cytomegalovirus exposure and HLA in healthy donors. Sequenced by immunoSEQ multiplex PCR; TCRdb stores in-frame clones only, minus some. Of 150,000 or so clones detected, over 75% appear once; the ten largest clones hold 2% to 3%. The sequencing sample was made of PBMCs. The receptors were gathered from a middle-aged man in good health and CMV-seronegative. Each CDR3 is given with its conserved first and last residue. Each record gives: J gene, V gene, D gene, clone size, CDR3 protein, CDR3 DNA. The D gene is left open where the match is weak. Clone size is shown for a subset of rows, as once, few, many or a class of expanded clone.

j_call: TRBJ2-1
v_call: TRBV1
d_call: -
clone_size: -
cdr3_aa: CTGQTGGVSGRYCEQFF
cdr3_nt: TGCACCGGCCAGACAGGGGGCGTTAGCGGGAGATATTGTGAGCAGTTCTTC

j_call: TRBJ1-1
v_call: TRBV7-9
d_call: -
clone_size: -
cdr3_aa: CASSSRLVNTEAFF
cdr3_nt: TGTGCCAGCAGCTCCAGACTGGTGAACACTGAAGCTTTCTTT

j_call: TRBJ2-5
v_call: TRBV2
d_call: -
clone_size: -
cdr3_aa: CASNEGGHRETQYF
cdr3_nt: TGTGCCAGCAACGAGGGGGGGCATAGAGAGACCCAGTACTTC

j_call: TRBJ2-7
v_call: TRBV5-6
d_call: -
clone_size: -
cdr3_aa: CASSLDRRYEQYF
cdr3_nt: TGTGCCAGCAGCTTGGACAGGCGGTACGAGCAGTACTTC

j_call: TRBJ2-1
v_call: TRBV7-3
d_call: -
clone_size: few
cdr3_aa: CASSPFDRNIGNEQFF
cdr3_nt: TGTGCCAGCAGTCCTTTTGACAGGAATATCGGAAATGAGCAGTTCTTC

j_call: TRBJ2-7
v_call: TRBV7-2
d_call: -
clone_size: few
cdr3_aa: CASSSRTYYEQYF
cdr3_nt: TGTGCCAGCAGCTCCCGGACTTACTACGAGCAGTACTTC

j_call: TRBJ2-2
v_call: TRBV5-4
d_call: TRBD1
clone_size: -
cdr3_aa: CASSAAGTANTGELFF
cdr3_nt: TGTGCCAGCAGCGCAGCCGGGACAGCGAACACCGGGGAGCTGTTTTTT

j_call: TRBJ2-3
v_call: TRBV29-1
d_call: -
clone_size: -
cdr3_aa: CSARTIRSTDTQYF
cdr3_nt: TGCAGCGCTAGGACTATTCGTAGCACAGATACGCAGTATTTT

j_call: TRBJ2-1
v_call: TRBV10-1
d_call: TRBD2
clone_size: -
cdr3_aa: CASSEIAGGLDEQFF
cdr3_nt: TGCGCCAGCAGTGAGATAGCGGGAGGGCTCGATGAGCAGTTCTTC

j_call: TRBJ1-2
v_call: TRBV5-1
d_call: -
clone_size: -
cdr3_aa: CASSSIYGYTF
cdr3_nt: TGCGCCAGCAGCTCTATCTATGGCTACACCTTC

j_call: TRBJ1-1
v_call: TRBV5-1
d_call: TRBD1
clone_size: -
cdr3_aa: CASSLQGEGNTEAFF
cdr3_nt: TGCGCCAGCAGCTTACAGGGGGAAGGGAACACTGAAGCTTTCTTT

j_call: TRBJ1-1
v_call: TRBV7-2
d_call: TRBD1
clone_size: few
cdr3_aa: CASSVGSGGQNTEAFF
cdr3_nt: TGTGCCAGCAGCGTGGGTTCAGGGGGCCAGAACACTGAAGCTTTCTTT

j_call: TRBJ1-2
v_call: TRBV27
d_call: -
clone_size: -
cdr3_aa: CASSKGGELNYGYTF
cdr3_nt: TGTGCCAGTTCCAAAGGCGGGGAACTTAACTATGGCTACACCTTC

j_call: TRBJ2-5
v_call: TRBV7-3
d_call: TRBD2
clone_size: -
cdr3_aa: CASSWTTSGPDGSQYF
cdr3_nt: TGTGCCAGCAGCTGGACGACTAGCGGGCCTGACGGGTCCCAGTACTTC

j_call: TRBJ1-5
v_call: TRBV6-1
d_call: -
clone_size: -
cdr3_aa: CASSDPSPAGNQPQHF
cdr3_nt: TGTGCCAGCAGTGACCCCAGCCCGGCGGGCAATCAGCCCCAGCATTTT

j_call: TRBJ2-7
v_call: TRBV15
d_call: -
clone_size: -
cdr3_aa: CATSKGDTNYEQYF
cdr3_nt: TGTGCCACCAGCAAGGGGGACACTAACTACGAGCAGTACTTC

j_call: TRBJ1-2
v_call: TRBV5-4
d_call: -
clone_size: -
cdr3_aa: CASSLAVNILQEGYGYTF
cdr3_nt: TGTGCCAGCAGCTTGGCCGTGAACATCCTTCAGGAGGGCTATGGCTACACCTTC

j_call: TRBJ2-1
v_call: TRBV27
d_call: TRBD2
clone_size: -
cdr3_aa: CASSLWTSGRKNTINEQFF
cdr3_nt: TGTGCCAGCAGTTTATGGACTAGCGGGCGTAAGAATACCATTAATGAGCAGTTCTTC

j_call: TRBJ1-1
v_call: TRBV30
d_call: -
clone_size: -
cdr3_aa: CAWSTQGRTEAFF
cdr3_nt: TGTGCCTGGAGCACACAGGGAAGGACTGAAGCTTTCTTT

j_call: TRBJ1-1
v_call: TRBV7-8
d_call: TRBD1
clone_size: -
cdr3_aa: CASSLPPTGVDSEAFF
cdr3_nt: TGTGCCAGCAGCTTACCCCCGACAGGGGTAGACTCTGAAGCTTTCTTT

j_call: TRBJ2-5
v_call: TRBV27
d_call: TRBD1
clone_size: -
cdr3_aa: CASSSTGEGETQYF
cdr3_nt: TGTGCCAGCAGTTCGACAGGGGAAGGGGAGACCCAGTACTTC

j_call: TRBJ2-6
v_call: TRBV18
d_call: -
clone_size: -
cdr3_aa: CASSLRVGGSGANVLTF
cdr3_nt: TGTGCCAGCTCACTGAGGGTGGGCGGCTCTGGGGCCAACGTCCTGACTTTC

j_call: TRBJ2-1
v_call: TRBV7-3
d_call: -
clone_size: -
cdr3_aa: CASSLYSGLYNEQFF
cdr3_nt: TGTGCCAGCAGCTTATATTCGGGACTTTACAATGAGCAGTTCTTC

j_call: TRBJ2-7
v_call: TRBV6-5
d_call: TRBD2
clone_size: once
cdr3_aa: CASRLLAGPYEQYF
cdr3_nt: TGTGCCAGCAGGTTACTAGCGGGACCCTACGAGCAGTACTTC

j_call: TRBJ1-1
v_call: TRBV11-3
d_call: -
clone_size: -
cdr3_aa: CASSLFTAPNTEAFF
cdr3_nt: TGTGCCAGCAGCTTGTTCACAGCCCCGAACACTGAAGCTTTCTTT

j_call: TRBJ1-2
v_call: TRBV29-1
d_call: TRBD1
clone_size: -
cdr3_aa: CSVEDPPRGSYGYTF
cdr3_nt: TGCAGCGTTGAAGATCCCCCCAGGGGGAGTTATGGCTACACCTTC

j_call: TRBJ2-1
v_call: TRBV14
d_call: TRBD2
clone_size: -
cdr3_aa: CASSQSLAGEQFF
cdr3_nt: TGTGCCAGCAGCCAGTCGCTAGCGGGGGAGCAGTTCTTC

j_call: TRBJ2-5
v_call: TRBV30
d_call: -
clone_size: -
cdr3_aa: CAWSVRSEAGVGTQYF
cdr3_nt: TGTGCCTGGAGTGTACGGTCCGAGGCAGGGGTTGGGACCCAGTACTTC

j_call: TRBJ2-6
v_call: TRBV5-1
d_call: TRBD1
clone_size: few
cdr3_aa: CASQQGVGANVLTF
cdr3_nt: TGCGCCAGTCAACAGGGGGTTGGGGCCAACGTCCTGACTTTC

j_call: TRBJ1-5
v_call: TRBV28
d_call: -
clone_size: -
cdr3_aa: CASRIEKLGGKQPQHF
cdr3_nt: TGTGCCAGCAGAATAGAAAAATTGGGGGGGAAACAGCCCCAGCATTTT

j_call: TRBJ2-7
v_call: TRBV5-4
d_call: TRBD2
clone_size: -
cdr3_aa: CASSSLAGGDEQYF
cdr3_nt: TGTGCCAGCAGCTCACTAGCGGGAGGAGACGAGCAGTACTTC

j_call: TRBJ2-1
v_call: TRBV9
d_call: TRBD2
clone_size: many
cdr3_aa: CASSSRTSGVKNEQFF
cdr3_nt: TGTGCCAGCAGCTCTCGGACTAGCGGGGTAAAAAATGAGCAGTTCTTC

j_call: TRBJ2-7
v_call: TRBV2
d_call: TRBD2
clone_size: -
cdr3_aa: CASSEYDSGAYEQYF
cdr3_nt: TGTGCCAGCAGTGAATACGACAGCGGGGCCTACGAGCAGTACTTC

j_call: TRBJ2-1
v_call: TRBV2
d_call: -
clone_size: -
cdr3_aa: CASSEVGGEQFF
cdr3_nt: TGTGCCAGCAGTGAAGTAGGAGGAGAGCAGTTCTTC

j_call: TRBJ1-5
v_call: TRBV6-5
d_call: TRBD1
clone_size: -
cdr3_aa: CASRPGTGGNQPQHF
cdr3_nt: TGTGCCAGCAGGCCTGGGACAGGCGGAAATCAGCCCCAGCATTTT

j_call: TRBJ2-7
v_call: TRBV6-5
d_call: TRBD2
clone_size: -
cdr3_aa: CACRPSGTNEQYF
cdr3_nt: TGTGCCTGCAGGCCTAGCGGGACGAACGAGCAGTACTTC

j_call: TRBJ2-7
v_call: TRBV7-2
d_call: -
clone_size: -
cdr3_aa: CASSLDRETRQYF
cdr3_nt: TGTGCCAGCAGCTTAGATCGAGAAACGAGACAGTACTTC

j_call: TRBJ2-5
v_call: TRBV5-4
d_call: TRBD2
clone_size: -
cdr3_aa: CASSRLAQETQYF
cdr3_nt: TGTGCCAGCAGCCGACTAGCCCAAGAGACCCAGTACTTC

j_call: TRBJ1-4
v_call: TRBV30
d_call: TRBD1
clone_size: -
cdr3_aa: CAWKPGQGTTNEKLFF
cdr3_nt: TGTGCCTGGAAACCGGGACAGGGAACAACTAATGAAAAACTGTTTTTT

j_call: TRBJ1-3
v_call: TRBV29-1
d_call: TRBD1
clone_size: -
cdr3_aa: CSVVDRSGNTIYF
cdr3_nt: TGCAGCGTTGTGGACAGGAGCGGAAACACCATATATTTT

j_call: TRBJ1-3
v_call: TRBV6-1
d_call: -
clone_size: once
cdr3_aa: CASSEAGRGSGNTIYF
cdr3_nt: TGTGCCAGCAGTGAAGCCGGGAGGGGCTCTGGAAACACCATATATTTT

j_call: TRBJ2-7
v_call: TRBV13
d_call: TRBD1
clone_size: -
cdr3_aa: CASSDLAGDSSYEQYF
cdr3_nt: TGTGCCAGCAGCGACTTGGCCGGGGACAGTTCCTACGAGCAGTACTTC

j_call: TRBJ1-3
v_call: TRBV28
d_call: TRBD1
clone_size: -
cdr3_aa: CASSLQGASDTIYF
cdr3_nt: TGTGCCAGCAGTTTACAGGGGGCTTCGGACACCATATATTTT

j_call: TRBJ1-6
v_call: TRBV7-2
d_call: -
clone_size: -
cdr3_aa: CASSKRRTLNSPLHF
cdr3_nt: TGTGCCAGCAGCAAAAGACGGACTTTGAATTCACCCCTCCACTTT

j_call: TRBJ2-7
v_call: TRBV1
d_call: -
clone_size: -
cdr3_aa: CTSSQEGSGSSYEQYF
cdr3_nt: TGCACCAGCAGCCAAGAGGGCAGCGGGAGCTCCTACGAGCAGTACTTC

j_call: TRBJ2-1
v_call: TRBV28
d_call: TRBD2
clone_size: -
cdr3_aa: CASSINLAARYNEQFF
cdr3_nt: TGTGCCAGCAGTATCAATCTAGCGGCCCGGTACAATGAGCAGTTCTTC

j_call: TRBJ1-3
v_call: TRBV11-2
d_call: -
clone_size: -
cdr3_aa: CASSLDGGSGNTIYF
cdr3_nt: TGTGCCAGCAGCTTAGATGGCGGATCTGGAAACACCATATATTTT

j_call: TRBJ2-5
v_call: TRBV27
d_call: -
clone_size: -
cdr3_aa: CASRRDFQETQYF
cdr3_nt: TGTGCCAGCAGGAGGGACTTTCAAGAGACCCAGTACTTC

j_call: TRBJ2-6
v_call: TRBV14
d_call: TRBD1
clone_size: -
cdr3_aa: CASSPGGPSGANVLTF
cdr3_nt: TGTGCCAGCAGCCCAGGGGGACCCTCTGGGGCCAACGTCCTGACTTTC

j_call: TRBJ2-7
v_call: TRBV5-1
d_call: TRBD1
clone_size: -
cdr3_aa: CASKAGTGGDEQYF
cdr3_nt: TGCGCCAGCAAAGCCGGGACAGGGGGCGACGAGCAGTACTTC

j_call: TRBJ2-7
v_call: TRBV27
d_call: -
clone_size: -
cdr3_aa: CASSSGLRELSYEQYF
cdr3_nt: TGTGCCAGCAGTTCGGGTTTGAGGGAGCTGTCCTACGAGCAGTACTTC

j_call: TRBJ1-1
v_call: TRBV11-2
d_call: -
clone_size: -
cdr3_aa: CASSLGTQVEAFF
cdr3_nt: TGTGCCAGCAGCTTAGGGACTCAGGTGGAAGCTTTCTTT

j_call: TRBJ1-4
v_call: TRBV28
d_call: -
clone_size: -
cdr3_aa: CASRPDRTHTTNEKLFF
cdr3_nt: TGTGCCAGCCGGCCCGACAGAACCCACACAACTAATGAAAAACTGTTTTTT

j_call: TRBJ2-1
v_call: TRBV1
d_call: -
clone_size: -
cdr3_aa: CTSSQANGAGGRDEQFF
cdr3_nt: TGCACCAGCAGCCAAGCGAACGGGGCGGGAGGACGAGATGAGCAGTTCTTC

j_call: TRBJ2-3
v_call: TRBV19
d_call: TRBD2
clone_size: -
cdr3_aa: CASSMGLAGFTDTQYF
cdr3_nt: TGTGCCAGTAGTATGGGGCTAGCGGGTTTCACAGATACGCAGTATTTT

j_call: TRBJ2-7
v_call: TRBV7-9
d_call: TRBD1
clone_size: -
cdr3_aa: CASSPQGDPYEQYF
cdr3_nt: TGTGCCAGCAGCCCCCAGGGGGACCCCTACGAGCAGTACTTC

j_call: TRBJ1-2
v_call: TRBV6-5
d_call: TRBD1
clone_size: -
cdr3_aa: CASSSKGTGNYGYTF
cdr3_nt: TGTGCCAGCAGCTCTAAAGGGACAGGGAACTATGGCTACACCTTC